The T cell receptor beta chain described here comes from a study of shared clonotypes between healthy human individuals. At the level of the study: Those who served as donors were two women and a few men between the ages of 18 and 49. Study-wide findings and caveats: Non-shared clonotypes showed lower generation probabilities than clonotypes common to all four donors. Naive subsets tended to show greater estimated richness than memory subsets.

CDR3 size: 17 residues. Per germline, CDR1 SGDLS and CDR2 YYNGEE. Trimming pared 3 bases from V and 4 bases from J, leaving 21 bases between. On this clone itself: Its matching antigen is unknown.

Libraries were prepared by immunoSEQ multiplex PCR; TCRdb keeps only in-frame clonotypes and omits some of them. Seen here are approximately 1.9 million clones, about 94% observed once, and the top ten hold approximately 1.6%. The naive CD8 fraction comprised CD45RO-negative cells positively selected for CCR7 and excluded terminally differentiated effector memory CD45RA+ cells. The rearrangement links TRBV9 to TRBJ2-3; D is perhaps TRBD1 or TRBD2 (7 bases each). This receptor was taken from a man aged 18 to 29 in good health. Some clones in this sample may be carry-over from other donors' samples. Sequencing was performed on naive CD8+ T cells from PBMCs. The DNA of the CDR3 is TGTGCCAGCAGCGAGGGAGGGGGCCTGAGAATCTCAGATACGCAGTATTTT. This sequence encodes CASSEGGGLRISDTQYF.